This T cell receptor beta chain was profiled in a study of identical twins. With 6 bases removed from V and 5 bases from J, the gap between germline ends came to 14 bases. This CDR3 has 14 amino acids. The V gene's germline CDR1 is SGHTA and CDR2 FQGNSA. This clonotype was seen a handful of times. Its specificity is unknown. MiXCR was run by TCRdb on the 5' RACE reads, yielding one entry per CDR3 protein. Of approximately 690,000 distinct CDR3 sequences in the sample, around 6.1% are singletons; the top ten hold roughly 2%. The study, taken as a whole, reports: Rather than following the same donors, the conclusions depended on cross-sectional statistical analysis. Compared with unrelated sharing, twin-shared out-of-frame alpha sequences had more low-probability sequences. Diverse VJ usage suggested most zero-insertion clonotypes were not invariant T cells.

The clonotype was recovered from a man aged 18 to 29 in good health. Sample: naive T cells sorted from blood. J is TRBJ2-1 and V is TRBV7-2, with a weak D call TRBD2 (6 bases). The CDR3 region has the DNA TGTGCCAGCAGACTTGACCCGGGGGACAATGAGCAGTTCTTC. Its translation is CASRLDPGDNEQFF.